Listed below are T cell receptor beta chains from one sample, sequenced in a study of regulatory T cells in long-lasting Graves disease. A single record per CDR3 protein comes from TCRdb applying MiXCR to the multiplex PCR reads. The table lists about 420,000 distinct CDR3 sequences, around a quarter of them singletons. Source: peripheral blood mononuclear cells (PBMCs), taken when the disease was refractory, from a patient treated with antithyroid drugs. These receptors were taken from a female donor with Graves disease. The CDR3 runs from the conserved cysteine through the conserved F or W. D genes are given only for firm matches. Expanded clones get a size class; other rows say once, few or many, or leave the size out.

TRBJ2-7 | NA | TRBD2 | TRBV28 | 16 | CASSFPTASGRAKQYF | TGTGCCAGCAGTTTCCCAACGGCTAGCGGGAGGGCCAAGCAGTACTTC
TRBJ2-1 | NA | TRBD2 | TRBV12-3/TRBV12-4 | 13 | CASSQGLAGGQFF | TGTGCCAGCAGTCAGGGACTAGCGGGAGGGCAGTTCTTC
TRBJ2-7 | NA | NA | TRBV5-5 | 14 | CASSLSASSYEQYF | TGTGCCAGCAGCTTGAGCGCCAGCTCCTACGAGCAGTACTTC
TRBJ2-1 | NA | TRBD1 | TRBV3-1 | 15 | CASRRTGRINNEQFF | TGTGCCAGCAGAAGGACAGGGCGGATTAACAATGAGCAGTTCTTC
TRBJ2-7 | many | TRBD1 | TRBV20-1 | 14 | CSAPGQGSSYEQYF | TGCAGTGCCCCCGGACAGGGGAGCTCCTACGAGCAGTACTTC
TRBJ1-2 | many | NA | TRBV12-3/TRBV12-4 | 17 | CASSHSTGRGENYGYTF | TGTGCCAGCAGTCATAGTACGGGTCGGGGGGAGAACTATGGCTACACCTTC
TRBJ2-5 | many | NA | TRBV6-1 | 16 | CASLERQGGGKTVQYF | TGTGCCAGCCTCGAACGCCAGGGAGGGGGAAAAACCGTCCAGTACTTC
TRBJ2-7 | few | TRBD1 | TRBV7-2 | 13 | CASSPSRQGQRYF | TGTGCCAGCAGCCCCAGCCGACAGGGCCAGCGGTACTTC
TRBJ2-1 | NA | NA | TRBV6-2/TRBV6-3 | 14 | CASSQNRVRNEQFF | TGTGCCAGCAGTCAGAACAGGGTCCGCAATGAGCAGTTCTTC
TRBJ2-7 | many | TRBD2 | TRBV19 | 14 | CASSASGRAYEQYF | TGTGCCAGCAGTGCTAGCGGGAGGGCCTACGAGCAGTACTTC
TRBJ1-1 | few | NA | TRBV15 | 14 | CATSRSGFGTEAFF | TGTGCCACCAGCAGGTCAGGGTTCGGCACTGAAGCTTTCTTT
TRBJ1-1 | many | NA | TRBV30 | 14 | CAWSVLGDYTEAFF | TGTGCCTGGAGTGTACTTGGGGATTACACTGAAGCTTTCTTT
TRBJ2-2 | NA | TRBD1 | TRBV2 | 14 | CASRTGQPAGELFF | TGTGCCAGCCGGACAGGGCAGCCAGCCGGGGAGCTGTTTTTT
TRBJ2-1 | NA | NA | TRBV6-5 | 13 | CASSFSNYNEQFF | TGTGCCAGCAGTTTCAGTAACTACAATGAGCAGTTCTTC
TRBJ1-2 | many | NA | TRBV28 | 12 | CASNIGQSGYTF | TGTGCCAGCAACATCGGACAGAGCGGCTACACCTTC
TRBJ2-3 | many | TRBD2 | TRBV12-3/TRBV12-4 | 15 | CASSLIAGSTDTQYF | TGTGCCAGCAGTCTGATAGCGGGAAGCACAGATACGCAGTATTTT
TRBJ2-7 | NA | TRBD2 | TRBV25-1 | 15 | CASSSMRDYHYEQYF | TGTGCCAGCAGTTCTATGCGGGACTACCACTACGAGCAGTACTTC
TRBJ2-1 | NA | TRBD2 | TRBV20-1 | 14 | CSARSLADYNEQFF | TGCAGTGCTAGGAGCCTAGCGGATTACAATGAGCAGTTCTTC
TRBJ1-1 | few | NA | TRBV2 | 15 | CASSEEGQPGGEAFF | TGTGCCAGCAGTGAGGAGGGACAACCCGGGGGTGAAGCTTTCTTT
TRBJ2-5 | many | NA | TRBV15 | 16 | CATSRDVGQAQETQYF | TGTGCCACCAGCAGAGACGTAGGACAAGCCCAAGAGACCCAGTACTTC
TRBJ2-7 | few | NA | TRBV11-1 | 14 | CASSRRRGSYEQYF | TGTGCCAGCAGCCGGCGCAGGGGCTCCTACGAGCAGTACTTC
TRBJ2-2 | NA | NA | TRBV27 | 15 | CASKFLGVDTGELFF | TGTGCCAGCAAGTTCTTGGGGGTTGACACCGGGGAGCTGTTTTTT
TRBJ2-4 | NA | TRBD2 | TRBV20-1 | 15 | CSALARSSGKNIQYF | TGCAGTGCCCTGGCCCGTTCTAGCGGCAAAAACATTCAGTACTTC
TRBJ2-2 | few | TRBD2 | TRBV6-1 | 16 | CASSLAGGPHTGELFF | TGTGCCAGCAGTCTAGCGGGAGGGCCCCACACCGGGGAGCTGTTTTTT
TRBJ2-4 | many | TRBD2 | TRBV2 | 17 | CASSAGLAGGPRNIQYF | TGTGCCAGCAGTGCGGGACTAGCGGGAGGGCCTCGGAACATTCAGTACTTC
TRBJ1-1 | few | NA | TRBV27 | 15 | CASRGYRGKNTEAFF | TGTGCCAGCAGAGGATATCGGGGGAAAAACACTGAAGCTTTCTTT
TRBJ2-2 | many | TRBD2 | TRBV28 | 13 | CVAGTSEAGELFF | TGTGTCGCCGGGACTAGCGAGGCCGGGGAGCTGTTTTTT
TRBJ2-1 | NA | NA | TRBV20-1 | 18 | CSARDFARRKSSYNEQFF | TGCAGTGCTAGAGATTTCGCTCGCCGGAAGAGCTCCTACAATGAGCAGTTCTTC
TRBJ2-1 | many | TRBD2 | TRBV20-1 | 14 | CSAHPGLASNEQFF | TGCAGTGCTCACCCGGGACTAGCGTCCAATGAGCAGTTCTTC
TRBJ1-4 | NA | NA | TRBV27 | 14 | CASSPPGSGEKLFF | TGTGCCAGCAGTCCCCCGGGCAGTGGGGAAAAACTGTTTTTT
TRBJ2-5 | many | NA | TRBV12-3/TRBV12-4 | 11 | CASSPHETQYF | TGTGCCAGCAGTCCCCATGAGACCCAGTACTTC
TRBJ1-1 | many | TRBD1 | TRBV28 | 15 | CASSYLGQGSAEAFF | TGTGCCAGCAGTTACCTGGGACAGGGTAGCGCTGAAGCTTTCTTT
TRBJ1-6 | NA | NA | TRBV10-3 | 15 | CAISEDSSYNSPLHF | TGTGCCATCAGTGAAGACAGCTCCTATAATTCACCCCTCCACTTT
TRBJ2-7 | many | TRBD2 | TRBV28 | 13 | CASSFGLAREQYF | TGTGCCAGCAGTTTCGGACTAGCGCGGGAGCAGTACTTC
TRBJ1-1 | many | NA | TRBV2 | 16 | CASTVREGVMNTEAFF | TGTGCCAGCACGGTCAGGGAAGGGGTCATGAACACTGAAGCTTTCTTT
TRBJ1-1 | NA | NA | TRBV12-3/TRBV12-4 | 13 | CASSFGQFTEAFF | TGTGCCAGCAGTTTTGGGCAGTTCACTGAAGCTTTCTTT
TRBJ1-5 | few | TRBD1 | TRBV28 | 15 | CASSYSTGRGWPQHF | TGTGCCAGCAGTTACTCGACAGGGCGGGGGTGGCCCCAGCATTTT
TRBJ1-2 | many | NA | TRBV12-3/TRBV12-4 | 16 | CASSLYNRVGVDGYTF | TGTGCCAGCAGTTTATATAATCGGGTGGGGGTAGATGGCTACACCTTC
TRBJ2-5 | many | TRBD2 | TRBV7-2 | 17 | CASSPGLAGGPQETQYF | TGTGCCAGCAGCCCTGGACTAGCGGGAGGGCCGCAAGAGACCCAGTACTTC
TRBJ2-7 | NA | NA | TRBV5-1 | 16 | CASSLVGTSTLYEQYF | TGCGCCAGCAGCTTGGTAGGGACATCCACTTTATACGAGCAGTACTTC
TRBJ1-4 | NA | TRBD1 | TRBV5-4 | 14 | CASSWGRGDEKLFF | TGTGCCAGCAGCTGGGGCAGGGGGGATGAAAAACTGTTTTTT
TRBJ2-3 | NA | NA | TRBV11-1 | 14 | CASSLEAFTDTQYF | TGTGCCAGCAGCTTAGAAGCTTTCACAGATACGCAGTATTTT
TRBJ2-7 | once | TRBD2 | TRBV6-9 | 15 | CASSYVGLAGDEQYF | TGTGCCAGCAGTTACGTGGGACTAGCGGGCGACGAGCAGTACTTC
TRBJ1-6 | few | NA | TRBV20-1 | 14 | CSAPEEGRWSPLHF | TGCAGTGCTCCCGAGGAAGGGAGGTGGTCACCCCTCCACTTT
TRBJ2-7 | NA | NA | TRBV7-9 | 17 | CASSLLVPLSGVYEQYF | TGTGCCAGCAGCTTATTGGTGCCCCTAAGCGGAGTTTACGAGCAGTACTTC
TRBJ1-5 | many | NA | TRBV7-2 | 15 | CASSLVGGSNQPQHF | TGTGCCAGCAGCTTAGTGGGGGGTAGCAATCAGCCCCAGCATTTT
TRBJ2-5 | many | NA | TRBV11-2 | 15 | CASSQQTGPQETQYF | TGTGCCAGCAGCCAACAGACAGGTCCCCAAGAGACCCAGTACTTC
TRBJ1-1 | many | NA | TRBV7-9 | 13 | CASTPPRGTEAFF | TGTGCCAGCACCCCGCCAAGGGGCACTGAAGCTTTCTTT
TRBJ1-2 | many | NA | TRBV12-3/TRBV12-4 | 13 | CASSLGDNYGYTF | TGTGCCAGCAGTTTAGGGGATAACTATGGCTACACCTTC
TRBJ2-7 | NA | NA | TRBV20-1 | 14 | CSARPRNSLYEQYF | TGCAGTGCTAGGCCCCGGAACAGTTTATACGAGCAGTACTTC
TRBJ1-4 | NA | TRBD1 | TRBV20-1 | 15 | CSASPMGTGGQKLFF | TGCAGTGCTAGTCCTATGGGGACAGGGGGCCAAAAACTGTTTTTT
TRBJ2-7 | NA | NA | TRBV28 | 14 | CASSLLASVREQYF | TGTGCCAGCAGTTTACTAGCGTCAGTAAGAGAGCAGTACTTC